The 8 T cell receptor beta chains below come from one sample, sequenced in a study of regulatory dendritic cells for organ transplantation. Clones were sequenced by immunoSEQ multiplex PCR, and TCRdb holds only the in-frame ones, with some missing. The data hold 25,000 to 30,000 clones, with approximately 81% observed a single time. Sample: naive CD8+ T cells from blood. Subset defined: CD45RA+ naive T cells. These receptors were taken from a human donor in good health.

The DNA of the CDR3 is TGCGCCAGCACCAACCGGGAGGTGAACACTGAAGCTTTCTTT. Translation: CASTNREVNTEAFF. J is TRBJ1-1 and V is TRBV10-2; no firm D call. V dropped 7 bases and J dropped 0 bases, with 12 bases sitting between them. The CDR3 sequence is 14 residues long. The germline V gene has CDR1 WSHSY and CDR2 SAAADI.

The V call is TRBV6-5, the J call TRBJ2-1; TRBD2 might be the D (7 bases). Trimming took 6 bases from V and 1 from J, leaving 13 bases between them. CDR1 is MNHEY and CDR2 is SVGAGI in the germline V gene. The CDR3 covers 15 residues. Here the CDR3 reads CASSLGGASYNEQFF. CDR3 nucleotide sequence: TGTGCCAGCAGCTTGGGGGGGGCGTCCTACAATGAGCAGTTCTTC.

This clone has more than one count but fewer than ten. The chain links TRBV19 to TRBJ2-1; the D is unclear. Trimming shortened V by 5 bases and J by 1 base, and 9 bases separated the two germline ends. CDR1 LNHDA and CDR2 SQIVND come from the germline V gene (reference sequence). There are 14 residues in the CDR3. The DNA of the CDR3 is TGTGCCAGTAGTCCCCTGAGTTCCTACAATGAGCAGTTCTTC. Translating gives CASSPLSSYNEQFF. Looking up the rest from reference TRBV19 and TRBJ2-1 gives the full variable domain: DGGITQSPKYLFRKEGQNVTLSCEQNLNHDAMYWYRQDPGQGLRLIYYSQIVNDFQKGDIAEGYSVSREKKESFPLTVTSAQKNPTAFYLCASSPLSSYNEQFFGPGTRLTVL.

For the CDR3, the DNA is TGTGCCAGTAGTTACGGAGGGACTGCGAGCTCCTACAATGAGCAGTTCTTC. This codes for CASSYGGTASSYNEQFF. The V and J genes are TRBV19 and TRBJ2-1, with D perhaps TRBD2 (6 bases). Germline V lookup: CDR1 LNHDA, CDR2 SQIVND (reference sequence). The CDR3 sequence is 17 residues long. Trimming took 5 bases from V and 0 from J, leaving 17 bases between them.

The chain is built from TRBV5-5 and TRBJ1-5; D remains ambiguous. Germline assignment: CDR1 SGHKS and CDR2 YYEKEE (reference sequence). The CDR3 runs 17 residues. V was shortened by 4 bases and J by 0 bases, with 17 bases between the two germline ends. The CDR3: CASSLSPASNSNQPQHF. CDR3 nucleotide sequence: TGTGCCAGCAGCCTATCCCCCGCGAGTAATAGCAATCAGCCCCAGCATTTT.

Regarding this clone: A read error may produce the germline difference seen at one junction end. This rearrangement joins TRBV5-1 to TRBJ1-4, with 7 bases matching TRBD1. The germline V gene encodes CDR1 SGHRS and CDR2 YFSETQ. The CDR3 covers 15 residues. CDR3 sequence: CASRLEDRLNEKLFF. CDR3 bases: TGCGCCAGCAGGTTGGAGGACAGGCTAAATGAAAAACTGTTTTTT.

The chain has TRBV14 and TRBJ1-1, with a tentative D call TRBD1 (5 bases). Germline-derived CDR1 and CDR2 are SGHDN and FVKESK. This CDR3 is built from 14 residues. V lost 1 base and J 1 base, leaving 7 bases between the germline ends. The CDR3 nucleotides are TGTGCCAGCAGCCAAGGGGGGGGGAACACTGAAGCTTTCTTT. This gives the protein CASSQGGGNTEAFF. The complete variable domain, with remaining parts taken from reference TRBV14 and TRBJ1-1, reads EAGVTQFPSHSVIEKGQTVTLRCDPISGHDNLYWYRRVMGKEIKFLLHFVKESKQDESGMPNNRFLAERTGGTYSTLKVQPAELEDSGVYFCASSQGGGNTEAFFGQGTRLTVV.

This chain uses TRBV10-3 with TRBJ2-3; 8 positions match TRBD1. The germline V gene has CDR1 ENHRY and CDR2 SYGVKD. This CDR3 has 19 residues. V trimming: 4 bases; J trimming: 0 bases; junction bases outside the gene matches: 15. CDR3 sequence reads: CAISGPGQGQERSTDTQYF. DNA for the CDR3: TGTGCCATCAGTGGCCCCGGACAGGGCCAGGAGAGGAGCACAGATACGCAGTATTTT.